This T cell receptor (beta chain) was obtained from a study of blood T cell repertoires in COVID-19. Only in-frame clones appear in the TCRdb table, and some are missing; sequencing was by immunoSEQ multiplex PCR. Here the sample spans 120,000 to 150,000 clones, around 82% being singletons. This sequence originates from a man in his forties with acute COVID-19. The specimen sequenced was PBMCs or T cells enriched from blood (not recorded which).

The CDR3 bases are TGTGCCAGCAGCCAACAGGGAATTGTTGTCACCGGGGAGCTGTTTTTT. Translated: CASSQQGIVVTGELFF. The chain joins TRBV7-2 to TRBJ2-2, with D perhaps TRBD1 (6 bases). V lost 5 bases and J lost 4, with 17 bases in between. The CDR3 spans 16 residues. The germline V gene has CDR1 SGHTA and CDR2 FQGNSA.